This is a list of T cell receptor beta chains from one sample in a study of cytomegalovirus exposure and HLA in healthy donors. The assay was immunoSEQ multiplex PCR, and TCRdb's table has in-frame clones only and misses some. Of tens of thousands of clones in the sample, around 82% were seen once. The sequencing sample was made of PBMCs. These receptors originate from a woman aged 18 to 35 in good health and CMV-seropositive. The CDR3 runs from the conserved cysteine through the conserved F or W. A D gene is named only where the DNA matches it firmly. Part of the rows lack a size; the others show once, few, many or a class for expanded clones.

j_gene: TRBJ2-2
abundance: -
v_gene: TRBV7-2
d_gene: TRBD2
CDR3nt: TGTGCCAGCAGCTCGGGACTAGCGGGGGTCAACACCGGGGAGCTGTTTTTT
CDR3aa: CASSSGLAGVNTGELFF

j_gene: TRBJ2-6
abundance: -
v_gene: TRBV6-4
d_gene: -
CDR3nt: TGTGCCAGCAGTGACTCGTCGGGCTCTGGGGCCAACGTCCTGACTTTC
CDR3aa: CASSDSSGSGANVLTF

j_gene: TRBJ1-4
abundance: -
v_gene: TRBV6-5
d_gene: TRBD1
CDR3nt: TGTGCCAGCAGTTCCCTCAGGGGGCGCGGTGAAAAACTGTTTTTT
CDR3aa: CASSSLRGRGEKLFF

j_gene: TRBJ2-2
abundance: -
v_gene: TRBV11-3
d_gene: TRBD1
CDR3nt: TGTGCCAGCAGCCGCCCTGGGACAGGGGACACCGGGGAGCTGTTTTTT
CDR3aa: CASSRPGTGDTGELFF

j_gene: TRBJ2-1
abundance: few
v_gene: TRBV30
d_gene: TRBD1
CDR3nt: TGTGCCTGGAGCACAGGGGTCCACAATGAGCAGTTCTTC
CDR3aa: CAWSTGVHNEQFF

j_gene: TRBJ1-2
abundance: once
v_gene: TRBV19
d_gene: -
CDR3nt: TGTGCCAGTAGTCCCCGACAGTACGCCCTTAACTATGGCTACACCTTC
CDR3aa: CASSPRQYALNYGYTF

j_gene: TRBJ2-7
abundance: -
v_gene: TRBV2
d_gene: TRBD2
CDR3nt: TGTGCCAGCAGCGGCCTAGCGGGGGCCTACGAGCAGTACTTC
CDR3aa: CASSGLAGAYEQYF

j_gene: TRBJ2-1
abundance: -
v_gene: TRBV25-1
d_gene: TRBD2
CDR3nt: TGTGCCAGCAGTGAAACGAACGGGGGGGCTAACAATGAGCAGTTCTTC
CDR3aa: CASSETNGGANNEQFF

j_gene: TRBJ2-7
abundance: -
v_gene: TRBV2
d_gene: -
CDR3nt: TGTGCCAGCAACTTGAGACAAGTTACCTACGAGCAGTACTTC
CDR3aa: CASNLRQVTYEQYF

j_gene: TRBJ2-2
abundance: -
v_gene: TRBV6-5
d_gene: -
CDR3nt: TGTGCCAGCAGTCCCAAGAGGACCGGGGAGCTGTTTTTT
CDR3aa: CASSPKRTGELFF

j_gene: TRBJ1-5
abundance: -
v_gene: TRBV6-1
d_gene: TRBD1
CDR3nt: TGTGCCAGCAGTCGACAGGGTATGAGCAATCAGCCCCAGCATTTT
CDR3aa: CASSRQGMSNQPQHF

j_gene: TRBJ1-6
abundance: -
v_gene: TRBV28
d_gene: TRBD1
CDR3nt: TGTGCCAGCAGTTCCGGACAGGCGTATAATTCACCCCTCCACTTT
CDR3aa: CASSSGQAYNSPLHF

j_gene: TRBJ1-3
abundance: -
v_gene: TRBV18
d_gene: -
CDR3nt: TGTGCCAGCTCACCCCGGGGTGATTTCTCTGGAAACACCATATATTTT
CDR3aa: CASSPRGDFSGNTIYF

j_gene: TRBJ2-1
abundance: -
v_gene: TRBV7-6
d_gene: TRBD2
CDR3nt: TGTGCCAGCAGCTTTCCTCGCTGGCGGGGGGGCTTGGGAGATGAGCAGTTCTTC
CDR3aa: CASSFPRWRGGLGDEQFF

j_gene: TRBJ2-7
abundance: -
v_gene: TRBV30
d_gene: TRBD2
CDR3nt: TGTGCCTGGAGTGCGGGACTAGCGGGGGGCCATAGCTCCTACGAGCAGTACTTC
CDR3aa: CAWSAGLAGGHSSYEQYF

j_gene: TRBJ2-1
abundance: -
v_gene: TRBV9
d_gene: -
CDR3nt: TGTGCCAGCAGCGTAGACCTACCCAACAATGAGCAGTTCTTC
CDR3aa: CASSVDLPNNEQFF

j_gene: TRBJ1-3
abundance: -
v_gene: TRBV6-1
d_gene: -
CDR3nt: TGTGCCAGCAGCTCCCGGGGGGTAGACACCATATATTTT
CDR3aa: CASSSRGVDTIYF

j_gene: TRBJ1-5
abundance: -
v_gene: TRBV27
d_gene: -
CDR3nt: TGTGCCAGCAGTTTATCACATAACCAGCCCCAGCATTTT
CDR3aa: CASSLSHNQPQHF

j_gene: TRBJ2-7
abundance: -
v_gene: TRBV6-1
d_gene: TRBD2
CDR3nt: TGTGCCAGCAGTGAAGGGGCGGGGGGACAGTACTTC
CDR3aa: CASSEGAGGQYF

j_gene: TRBJ2-5
abundance: -
v_gene: TRBV6-6
d_gene: TRBD2
CDR3nt: TGTGCCAGCAGCCAGAGCGGGGGGCAAGAGACCCAGTACTTC
CDR3aa: CASSQSGGQETQYF

j_gene: TRBJ1-3
abundance: -
v_gene: TRBV15
d_gene: TRBD1
CDR3nt: TGTGCCACCAGCATAAGGACAGGGGAAAACACCATATATTTT
CDR3aa: CATSIRTGENTIYF

j_gene: TRBJ1-6
abundance: -
v_gene: TRBV5-1
d_gene: -
CDR3nt: TGCGCCAGCAAGTCAGGGGACTCACCCCTCCACTTT
CDR3aa: CASKSGDSPLHF

j_gene: TRBJ1-2
abundance: -
v_gene: TRBV18
d_gene: -
CDR3nt: TGTGCCAGCTCACCACCACAGGGTTTAGATGGCTACACCTTC
CDR3aa: CASSPPQGLDGYTF

j_gene: TRBJ1-6
abundance: -
v_gene: TRBV18
d_gene: -
CDR3nt: TGTGCCAGCTCACGAGATAATTCACCCCTCCACTTT
CDR3aa: CASSRDNSPLHF

j_gene: TRBJ2-7
abundance: -
v_gene: TRBV7-2
d_gene: -
CDR3nt: TGTGCCAGCAGCACCGTTACGGGTCCCTACGACGAGCAGTACTTC
CDR3aa: CASSTVTGPYDEQYF

j_gene: TRBJ2-3
abundance: -
v_gene: TRBV7-2
d_gene: -
CDR3nt: TGTGCCAGCAGCCGAACCTCGACAGAGCCCCCTCAGTATTTT
CDR3aa: CASSRTSTEPPQYF

j_gene: TRBJ1-3
abundance: -
v_gene: TRBV27
d_gene: -
CDR3nt: TGTGCCAGCACCCGTCTTCCGACAGACCCCAGCTCTGGAAACACCATATATTTT
CDR3aa: CASTRLPTDPSSGNTIYF

j_gene: TRBJ2-7
abundance: -
v_gene: TRBV19
d_gene: -
CDR3nt: TGTGCCAGTGGACCGGGACTTTGGTCCTACGAGCAGTACTTC
CDR3aa: CASGPGLWSYEQYF

j_gene: TRBJ2-7
abundance: -
v_gene: TRBV6-5
d_gene: -
CDR3nt: TGTGCCAGCAGTTACGGGGGGTTCGAGCAGTACTTC
CDR3aa: CASSYGGFEQYF

j_gene: TRBJ2-7
abundance: few
v_gene: TRBV6-5
d_gene: -
CDR3nt: TGTGCCAGCAGCCCGGAGGGGGGGCGCCCCTACGAGCAGTACTTC
CDR3aa: CASSPEGGRPYEQYF

j_gene: TRBJ2-5
abundance: -
v_gene: TRBV5-1
d_gene: TRBD1
CDR3nt: TGCGCCAGCAGCTTCGCCGGGACAGGGGGAAAGAGCCAGTACTTC
CDR3aa: CASSFAGTGGKSQYF

j_gene: TRBJ1-1
abundance: few
v_gene: TRBV7-9
d_gene: TRBD1
CDR3nt: TGTGCCAGCAGCTTTACAGGGGGAGCTGAAGCTTTCTTT
CDR3aa: CASSFTGGAEAFF

j_gene: TRBJ2-2
abundance: -
v_gene: TRBV7-3
d_gene: TRBD1
CDR3nt: TGTGCCAGCACCTGGACAGGGGGGAACACCGGGGAGCTGTTTTTT
CDR3aa: CASTWTGGNTGELFF

j_gene: TRBJ1-1
abundance: -
v_gene: TRBV5-1
d_gene: -
CDR3nt: TGCGCCAGCAGCACCGGCGGGGCGCTGAACACTGAAGCTTTCTTT
CDR3aa: CASSTGGALNTEAFF

j_gene: TRBJ2-1
abundance: -
v_gene: TRBV28
d_gene: TRBD2
CDR3nt: TGTGCCAGCAGCCTCACTAGCGGGGGGGCCTACAATGAGCAGTTCTTC
CDR3aa: CASSLTSGGAYNEQFF

j_gene: TRBJ2-1
abundance: -
v_gene: TRBV7-2
d_gene: -
CDR3nt: TGTGCCAGTCGTAGTAGCAATGAGCAGTTCTTC
CDR3aa: CASRSSNEQFF

j_gene: TRBJ1-6
abundance: -
v_gene: TRBV10-3
d_gene: TRBD1
CDR3nt: TGTGCCATCAGTACCGGGACAGGGAATTCACCCCTCCACTTT
CDR3aa: CAISTGTGNSPLHF

j_gene: TRBJ1-5
abundance: -
v_gene: TRBV7-2
d_gene: -
CDR3nt: TGTGCCAGCAGCTTAAGTGCGATCGATCAGCCCCAGCATTTT
CDR3aa: CASSLSAIDQPQHF

j_gene: TRBJ2-7
abundance: -
v_gene: TRBV5-1
d_gene: -
CDR3nt: TGCGCCAGCAGCTTGGGTGGGGGAGGCGAGCAGTACTTC
CDR3aa: CASSLGGGGEQYF

j_gene: TRBJ2-2
abundance: -
v_gene: TRBV11-3
d_gene: -
CDR3nt: TGTGCCAGCAGCTCGAACAGGAACACCGGGGAGCTGTTTTTT
CDR3aa: CASSSNRNTGELFF

j_gene: TRBJ2-7
abundance: -
v_gene: TRBV5-1
d_gene: TRBD1
CDR3nt: TGCGCCAGCAGCTCGGACAGGGACTACGAGCAGTACTTC
CDR3aa: CASSSDRDYEQYF

j_gene: TRBJ1-5
abundance: -
v_gene: TRBV7-9
d_gene: -
CDR3nt: TGTGCCAGCAGCTTGTTCAGGGGTCAGCCCCAGCATTTT
CDR3aa: CASSLFRGQPQHF

j_gene: TRBJ2-7
abundance: -
v_gene: TRBV11-2
d_gene: TRBD1
CDR3nt: TGTGCCAGCAGCATCCGGGACAGCTGGGAGCAGTACTTC
CDR3aa: CASSIRDSWEQYF

j_gene: TRBJ1-4
abundance: -
v_gene: TRBV6-5
d_gene: -
CDR3nt: TGTGCCAGCATGGGTAGGGCAACAGGGTTGGAAAAACTGTTTTTT
CDR3aa: CASMGRATGLEKLFF

j_gene: TRBJ1-2
abundance: -
v_gene: TRBV6-5
d_gene: TRBD1
CDR3nt: TGTGCCAGCAGTTACTCGGGGACAGGGGTTCGGGGCTACACCTTC
CDR3aa: CASSYSGTGVRGYTF

j_gene: TRBJ1-6
abundance: -
v_gene: TRBV7-9
d_gene: -
CDR3nt: TGTGCCAGCAGCTTAGCGCGGCAGGGGAATTCACCCCTCCACTTT
CDR3aa: CASSLARQGNSPLHF

j_gene: TRBJ2-5
abundance: -
v_gene: TRBV6-1
d_gene: -
CDR3nt: TGTGCCAGCACAACTGATGGTCGGCAAGAGACCCAGTACTTC
CDR3aa: CASTTDGRQETQYF

j_gene: TRBJ1-2
abundance: -
v_gene: TRBV30
d_gene: -
CDR3nt: TGTGCCTGGGAAGGCCAGGGCAACTATGGCTACACCTTC
CDR3aa: CAWEGQGNYGYTF

j_gene: TRBJ1-1
abundance: -
v_gene: TRBV20-1
d_gene: TRBD1
CDR3nt: TGCAGTGCTCGAGCGGGACAGCTAGCTTTCTTT
CDR3aa: CSARAGQLAFF

j_gene: TRBJ1-1
abundance: -
v_gene: TRBV27
d_gene: TRBD1
CDR3nt: TGTGCCAGCCACGCAGGGGGGAGAGCTGAAGCTTTCTTT
CDR3aa: CASHAGGRAEAFF

j_gene: TRBJ2-7
abundance: once
v_gene: TRBV10-1
d_gene: TRBD1
CDR3nt: TGCGCCAGCAGTGAAGGACAGGGGGGGTCCTACGAGCAGTACTTC
CDR3aa: CASSEGQGGSYEQYF

j_gene: TRBJ1-4
abundance: once
v_gene: TRBV19
d_gene: TRBD1
CDR3nt: TGTGCCAGTAGTATCGGACAGGGAGGTGAAAAACTGTTTTTT
CDR3aa: CASSIGQGGEKLFF

j_gene: TRBJ2-2
abundance: -
v_gene: TRBV12-5
d_gene: -
CDR3nt: TGTGCTAGTGGTTTGGCCTCGGGGGAGCTGTTTTTT
CDR3aa: CASGLASGELFF